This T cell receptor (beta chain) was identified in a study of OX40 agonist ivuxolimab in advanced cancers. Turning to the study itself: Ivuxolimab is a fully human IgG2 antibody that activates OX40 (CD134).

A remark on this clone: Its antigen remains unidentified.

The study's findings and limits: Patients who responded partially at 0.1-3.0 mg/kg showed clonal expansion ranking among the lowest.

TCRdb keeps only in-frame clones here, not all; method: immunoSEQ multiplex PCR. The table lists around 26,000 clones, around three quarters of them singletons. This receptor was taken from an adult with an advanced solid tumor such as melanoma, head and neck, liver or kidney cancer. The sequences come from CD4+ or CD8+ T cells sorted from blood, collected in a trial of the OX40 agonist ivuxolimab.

CDR3 protein: CASSAPDRGNTIYF. The CDR3 nucleotides are TGTGCCAGCAGCGCTCCAGATAGGGGAAACACCATATATTTT. The chain links TRBV9 to TRBJ1-3; D remains unclear. There are 14 residues in the CDR3. CDR1 and CDR2 from the germline V gene are SGDLS and YYNGEE. V was shortened by 3 bases and J by 4 bases, with 11 bases between the two germline ends.